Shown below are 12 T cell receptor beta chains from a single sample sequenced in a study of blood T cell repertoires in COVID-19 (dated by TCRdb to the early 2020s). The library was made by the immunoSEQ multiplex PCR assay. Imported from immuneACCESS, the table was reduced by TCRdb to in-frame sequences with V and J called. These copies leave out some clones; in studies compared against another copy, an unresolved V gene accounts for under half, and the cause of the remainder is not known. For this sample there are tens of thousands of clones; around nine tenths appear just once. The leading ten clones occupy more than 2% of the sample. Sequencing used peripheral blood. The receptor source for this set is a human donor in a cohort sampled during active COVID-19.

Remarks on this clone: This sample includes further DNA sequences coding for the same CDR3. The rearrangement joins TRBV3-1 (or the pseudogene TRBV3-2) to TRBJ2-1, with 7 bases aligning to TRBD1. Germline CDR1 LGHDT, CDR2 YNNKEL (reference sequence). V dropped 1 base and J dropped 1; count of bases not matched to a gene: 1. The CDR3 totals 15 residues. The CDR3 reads CASSQGQGSYNEQFF. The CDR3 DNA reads TGTGCCAGCAGCCAAGGACAGGGATCCTACAATGAGCAGTTCTTC.

The chain's CDR3 is CSVGEGTGRGMNTEAFF. In nucleotides, the CDR3 is TGCAGCGTTGGGGAAGGGACAGGTCGGGGCATGAACACTGAAGCTTTCTTT. V usage is TRBV29-1 and J usage is TRBJ1-1, with TRBD1 matching over 8 bases. The junction had 13 bases not matched to a gene; V was cut back by 4 bases and J by 0 bases. The CDR3 spans 17 residues. Per the germline V gene, CDR1 is SQVTM and CDR2 is ANQGSEA. Variable domain in full (rest from reference TRBV29-1 and TRBJ1-1): SAVISQKPSRDICQRGTSLTIQCQVDSQVTMMFWYRQQPGQSLTLIATANQGSEATYESGFVIDKFPISRPNLTFSTLTVSNMSPEDSSIYLCSVGEGTGRGMNTEAFFGQGTRLTVV.

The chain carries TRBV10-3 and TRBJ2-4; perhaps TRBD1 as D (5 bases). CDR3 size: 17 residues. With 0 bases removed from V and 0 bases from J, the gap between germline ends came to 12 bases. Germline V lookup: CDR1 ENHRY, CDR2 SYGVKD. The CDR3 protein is CAISESMTVLAKNIQYF. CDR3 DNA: TGTGCCATCAGTGAGTCGATGACAGTACTAGCCAAAAACATTCAGTACTTC.

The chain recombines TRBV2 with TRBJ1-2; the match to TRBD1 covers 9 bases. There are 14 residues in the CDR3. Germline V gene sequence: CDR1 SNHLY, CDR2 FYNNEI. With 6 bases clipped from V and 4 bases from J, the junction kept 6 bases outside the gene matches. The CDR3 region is CASRETGGVYGYTF. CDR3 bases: TGTGCCAGCAGGGAGACAGGGGGTGTCTATGGCTACACCTTC.

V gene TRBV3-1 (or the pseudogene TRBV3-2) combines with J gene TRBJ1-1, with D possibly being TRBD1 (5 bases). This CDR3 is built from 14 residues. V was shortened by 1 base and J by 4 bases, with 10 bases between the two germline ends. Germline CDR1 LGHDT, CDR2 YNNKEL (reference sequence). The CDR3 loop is CASSQGQGLTEAFF. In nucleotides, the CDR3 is TGTGCCAGCAGCCAAGGGCAGGGTCTCACTGAAGCTTTCTTT.

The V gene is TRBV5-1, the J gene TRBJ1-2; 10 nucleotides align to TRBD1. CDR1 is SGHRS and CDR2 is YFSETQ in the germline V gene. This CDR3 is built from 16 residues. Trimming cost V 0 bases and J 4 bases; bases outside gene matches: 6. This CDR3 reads CASSLADRGRSYGYTF. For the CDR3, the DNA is TGCGCCAGCAGCTTGGCCGACAGGGGGCGAAGCTATGGCTACACCTTC.

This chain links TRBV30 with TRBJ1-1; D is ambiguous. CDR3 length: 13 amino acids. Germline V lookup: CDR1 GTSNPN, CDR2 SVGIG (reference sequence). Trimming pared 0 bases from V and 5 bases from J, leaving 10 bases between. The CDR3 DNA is TGTGCCTGGAGTGTGGCTAGAGGGACTGAAGCTTTCTTT. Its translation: CAWSVARGTEAFF.

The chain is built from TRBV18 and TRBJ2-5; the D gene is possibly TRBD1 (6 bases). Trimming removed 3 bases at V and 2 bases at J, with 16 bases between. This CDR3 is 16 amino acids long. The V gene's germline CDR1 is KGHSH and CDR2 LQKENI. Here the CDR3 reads CASSPRGIRVQETQYF. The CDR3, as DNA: TGTGCCAGCTCACCGAGGGGGATCCGAGTTCAAGAGACCCAGTACTTC.

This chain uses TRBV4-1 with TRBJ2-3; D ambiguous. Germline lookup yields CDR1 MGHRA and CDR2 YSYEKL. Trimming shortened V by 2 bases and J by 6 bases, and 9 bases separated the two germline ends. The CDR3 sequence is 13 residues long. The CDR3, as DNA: TGCGCCAGCAGCCAATTTTTGCGGGATACGCAGTATTTT. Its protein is CASSQFLRDTQYF.

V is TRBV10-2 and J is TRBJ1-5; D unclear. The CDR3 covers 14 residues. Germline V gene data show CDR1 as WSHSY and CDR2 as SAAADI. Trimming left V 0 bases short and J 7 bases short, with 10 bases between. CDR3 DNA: TGCGCCAGCAGTGAGTCGGGCCGTCAGCAGCCCCAGCATTTT. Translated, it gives CASSESGRQQPQHF.

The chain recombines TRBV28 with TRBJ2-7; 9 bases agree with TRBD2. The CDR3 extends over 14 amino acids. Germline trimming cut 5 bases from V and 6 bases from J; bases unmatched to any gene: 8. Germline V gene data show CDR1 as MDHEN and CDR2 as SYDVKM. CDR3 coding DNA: TGTGCCAGCAGTGTGCTAGCGGGACATACCGAGCAGTACTTC. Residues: CASSVLAGHTEQYF.

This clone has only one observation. The CDR3 loop is CSVEPSGRPNEQFF. CDR3 sequence (DNA): TGCAGCGTTGAGCCCAGCGGGAGGCCGAATGAGCAGTTCTTC. The V and J genes are TRBV29-1 and TRBJ2-1; 9 bases map to TRBD2. The CDR3 consists of 14 residues. Germline V gene data show CDR1 as SQVTM and CDR2 as ANQGSEA. The junction had 7 bases not matched to a gene; V was cut back by 3 bases and J by 7 bases.